One sample yielded the 3 T cell receptor beta chains listed below, sequenced in a study of blood T cell repertoires in COVID-19. Measured with immunoSEQ multiplex PCR; TCRdb has only the in-frame clones, and not every one. Of about 280,000 clones listed, around 82% are singletons. Source material: peripheral blood. The receptor source for this set is a woman aged 50 to 60 who had recovered from COVID-19.

The V call is TRBV6-2 or TRBV6-3, the J call TRBJ2-6; TRBD1 agrees at 11 bases. With 2 bases clipped from V and 2 bases from J, the junction kept 8 bases outside the gene matches. The CDR3 contains 19 residues. In germline, CDR1 is MNHEY, CDR2 SVGEGT. CDR3 DNA: TGTGCCAGCAGTTACCTCCGGACAGGGGGCTTCGCTGGGGCCAACGTCCTGACTTTC. Protein: CASSYLRTGGFAGANVLTF.

The gene calls are TRBV4-1 and TRBJ2-1; 7 bases are shared with TRBD2. The CDR3 length is 16 residues. Germline assignment: CDR1 MGHRA and CDR2 YSYEKL. V lost 3 bases, J lost 4 bases, and 9 bases stayed unmatched. The CDR3 nucleotides are TGCGCCAGCAGCCAGGATCCTAGCGGCACTTACAATGAGCAGTTCTTC. Protein: CASSQDPSGTYNEQFF.

The CDR3 nucleotides are TGTGCCAGCAGCCTTGGGACACGCCTATGGGGCACTGAAGCTTTCTTT. Encoded protein: CASSLGTRLWGTEAFF. V and J are TRBV7-2 and TRBJ1-1; maybe TRBD1 (6 bases). Trimming removed 5 bases at V and 4 bases at J, with 20 bases between. CDR3 length: 16 amino acids. CDR1 SGHTA and CDR2 FQGNSA come from the germline V gene.